This T cell receptor (beta chain) was sequenced during a study of monozygotic twins with inflammatory bowel disease. Regarding this clonotype: Its antigen is unknown.

Findings of the study overall: Especially where disease activity was present, IBD patients had fewer clonotypes in common with others than healthy twins did.

The CDR3 has 13 amino acids. cDNA synthesis was performed in eight separate reactions for each sample. TCRalpha and TCRbeta cDNA went through nested PCRs of 16 and 9 cycles, two in total. TCRdb derives one entry per CDR3 protein from the 5' RACE reads, leaving out DNA. The table lists just under 45,000 distinct CDR3 sequences. The receptor comes from a human donor with ulcerative colitis or Crohn's disease, or a healthy co-twin of an affected twin (not recorded which). The sequencing input was blood. V and J are TRBV12-3 or TRBV12-4 and TRBJ2-7; the D call of TRBD1 rests on TCRdb alone, since no DNA is present to check it. CDR3 in amino acids: CASSQPPTSEQYF.